These 29 T cell receptor beta chains were all obtained from the same sample, sequenced in a study of blood T cell repertoires in COVID-19. TCRdb's table, derived via immunoSEQ multiplex PCR, lists solely in-frame clones and lacks some. The top ten hold over 8.5% of the sample, which has some 150,000 clones, roughly 79% seen once. Material for sequencing was peripheral blood. All receptors come from a middle-aged man with active or convalescent COVID-19.

V and J are TRBV6-5 and TRBJ1-1; 7 bases line up with TRBD1. V gave up 2 bases and J gave up 3 bases; unmatched junction bases: 3. The germline V gene has CDR1 MNHEY and CDR2 SVGAGI. CDR3 size: 14 residues. CDR3 DNA sequence: TGTGCCAGCAGTTACCCGGGACAGCACACTGAAGCTTTCTTT. Amino acids: CASSYPGQHTEAFF.

The chain recombines TRBV19 with TRBJ2-1; TRBD2 aligns across 7 bases. Germline V gene lookup returns CDR1 LNHDA and CDR2 SQIVND (reference sequence). CDR3 length: 16 residues. The J segment lost 4 bases and the V segment lost 0 bases, leaving 6 bases of the junction unmatched. DNA for the CDR3: TGTGCCAGTAGTATAGATGGGTTGCGGGGGTACAATGAGCAGTTCTTC. Translating gives CASSIDGLRGYNEQFF.

The genes are TRBV9 and TRBJ2-2; TRBD2 matches 11 bases. The CDR3 runs 18 residues. V lost 0 bases, J lost 4 bases, and 8 bases stayed unmatched. The V gene's germline CDR1 is SGDLS and CDR2 YYNGEE. The CDR3 nucleotides are TGTGCCAGCAGCGTAGATTTAGCGGGAGGGTTTGGCACCGGGGAGCTGTTTTTT. Its protein product is CASSVDLAGGFGTGELFF.

The chain couples TRBV7-2 to TRBJ2-5; 10 bases align to TRBD2. Looked up from germline, CDR1 is SGHTA and CDR2 is FQGNSA. CDR3 length: 18 residues. V shed 0 bases and J 4 bases; nucleotides not matched to a gene: 11. In nucleotides, the CDR3 is TGTGCCAGCAGCTTAGCGAAGAGCGGGAGGGCCGGGAGAGAGACCCAGTACTTC. Translation: CASSLAKSGRAGRETQYF.

This chain connects TRBV30 to TRBJ1-5; a weak D match, TRBD1 (6 bases). This CDR3 spans 16 amino acids. Germline lookup yields CDR1 GTSNPN and CDR2 SVGIG (reference sequence). The ends were cut back, 5 bases at V and 0 bases at J, with 17 bases in the middle. The CDR3 DNA follows: TGTGCCTGGTCCATGGACAGCCGGTATAGCAATCAGCCCCAGCATTTT. Translation gives CAWSMDSRYSNQPQHF.

This clone has a single count. The chain recombines TRBV2 with TRBJ1-6, with D perhaps matching TRBD1 (6 bases). V was shortened by 5 bases and J by 9 bases, with 14 bases between the two germline ends. Germline CDR1 SNHLY, CDR2 FYNNEI. The CDR3 runs to 14 residues. CDR3 bases: TGTGCCAGCAGTCAGGGGAGCGTGGGTTCACCCCTCCACTTT. Its translation: CASSQGSVGSPLHF.

This sequence joins TRBV13 and TRBJ2-7; 9 bases map to TRBD1. J gave up 4 bases and V 0 bases, and 4 bases lay outside the gene matches. Germline V lookup: CDR1 PRHDT, CDR2 FYEKMQ (reference sequence). The CDR3 consists of 15 residues. CDR3 protein: CASSLGADRGYEQYF. The DNA of the CDR3 is TGTGCCAGCAGCTTAGGGGCGGACAGGGGATACGAGCAGTACTTC. The variable domain in full, with the rest retrieved from reference TRBV13 and TRBJ2-7, is AAGVIQSPRHLIKEKRETATLKCYPIPRHDTVYWYQQGPGQDPQFLISFYEKMQSDKGSIPDRFSAQQFSDYHSELNMSSLELGDSALYFCASSLGADRGYEQYFGPGTRLTVT.

The chain has TRBV28 and TRBJ2-7; 7 bases are a match to TRBD1. Trimming at V came to 6 bases and at J to 2 bases, leaving 4 bases not matched to a gene. There are 13 residues in the CDR3. CDR1 MDHEN and CDR2 SYDVKM come from the germline V gene. CDR3 region: CASSPGQPYEQYF. The CDR3 bases are TGTGCCAGCAGCCCGGGACAGCCCTACGAGCAGTACTTC.

CDR3: CASSISAGSSYEQYF. CDR3 in DNA: TGTGCCAGTAGTATTTCGGCAGGGTCCTCCTACGAGCAGTACTTC. The chain employs TRBV19 and TRBJ2-7, with D perhaps TRBD1 (5 bases). CDR3 length equals 15 residues. CDR1 is LNHDA and CDR2 is SQIVND in the germline V gene (reference sequence). Trimming pared 3 bases from V and 0 bases from J, leaving 12 bases between.

The V gene is TRBV6-5, the J gene TRBJ1-3, with a tentative D call TRBD1 (6 bases). The CDR3 is 15 residues long. Germline lookup yields CDR1 MNHEY and CDR2 SVGAGI. Trimming cost V 6 bases and J 1 base, with 13 bases left between them. The CDR3 bases are TGTGCCAGCAGGGAGACGACAGGTTCTGGAAACACCATATATTTT. This translates into CASRETTGSGNTIYF.

The rearrangement uses TRBV30 and TRBJ2-5; 7 bases fit TRBD1. This CDR3 contains 13 residues. V shed 5 bases and J 5 bases; nucleotides not matched to a gene: 8. Germline CDR1 and CDR2: GTSNPN and SVGIG (reference sequence). CDR3 in amino acids: CAWERSRGETQYF. Written as DNA, the CDR3 is TGTGCCTGGGAGAGGAGCAGGGGGGAGACCCAGTACTTC.

The rearrangement uses TRBV28 and TRBJ2-3; 10 bases are shared with TRBD2. V shed 4 bases and J 4 bases; nucleotides not matched to a gene: 11. From germline, CDR1 is MDHEN and CDR2 SYDVKM. The CDR3 consists of 17 residues. This CDR3 is CASSSWDLAGGPDTQYF. The CDR3 bases are TGTGCCAGCAGTTCTTGGGATTTAGCGGGAGGCCCAGATACGCAGTATTTT.

V and J are TRBV24-1 and TRBJ2-3; 14 bases align to TRBD2. Per germline, CDR1 KGHDR and CDR2 SFDVKD. This CDR3 has 17 amino acids. V lost 5 bases and J lost 6; bases outside the gene matches: 9. The CDR3: CATSGPGLAGVRDTQYF. CDR3 nucleotides: TGTGCCACCAGTGGCCCGGGACTAGCGGGAGTGAGGGATACGCAGTATTTT.

This rearrangement joins TRBV3-1 (or the pseudogene TRBV3-2) to TRBJ2-7; maybe TRBD2 (6 bases). The germline gives CDR1 LGHDT, CDR2 YNNKEL (reference sequence). This CDR3 has 15 residues. Trimming removed 1 base from V and 4 bases from J, with 14 bases in between. This CDR3 reads CASSQGRADLYEQYF. The CDR3 DNA reads TGTGCCAGCAGCCAAGGGAGGGCTGACCTTTACGAGCAGTACTTC.

The chain links TRBV18 to TRBJ1-1; D is unresolved. The CDR3 has 13 residues. V shed 2 bases and J shed 10 bases, with 14 bases lying between them. Germline loops: CDR1 KGHSH, CDR2 LQKENI. CDR3 nucleotides: TGTGCCAGCTCACCAGAGGCCGTCGAGGGAGCTTTCTTT. Its translation is CASSPEAVEGAFF.

The chain joins TRBV9 to TRBJ2-1, with TRBD2 as a possible D gene (6 bases). Per germline, CDR1 SGDLS and CDR2 YYNGEE. The V end was cut by 0 bases, the J end by 1 base, with 8 bases between. The CDR3 extends over 15 amino acids. CDR3 protein: CASSVGSGSYNEQFF. For the CDR3, the DNA is TGTGCCAGCAGCGTAGGTAGCGGATCCTACAATGAGCAGTTCTTC.

The chain links TRBV14 to TRBJ1-2, with no clear D. The CDR3 loop spans 14 amino acids. CDR1 and CDR2 from the germline V gene are SGHDN and FVKESK. V lost 4 bases, J lost 4 bases, and 13 bases lay in between. The chain's CDR3 is CASSPRRSGYGYTF. The CDR3 DNA reads as TGTGCCAGCAGCCCGCGGAGGTCAGGCTATGGCTACACCTTC.

This chain links TRBV27 with TRBJ1-4, with D maybe TRBD1 (5 bases). V was clipped by 3 bases and J by 0 bases, with 11 bases between them. The germline gives CDR1 MNHEY, CDR2 SMNVEV (reference sequence). The CDR3 totals 16 residues. DNA of the CDR3: TGTGCCAGCAGTTTTCATCAGGGTGCAACTAATGAAAAACTGTTTTTT. This sequence encodes CASSFHQGATNEKLFF.

The chain links TRBV28 to TRBJ2-3, with a weak D call TRBD2 (5 bases). Germline assignment: CDR1 MDHEN and CDR2 SYDVKM. V was cut by 1 base and J by 0 bases, with 14 bases left in between. The CDR3 sequence is 17 residues long. The CDR3 loop is CASSLLTTTTSTDTQYF. DNA of the CDR3: TGTGCCAGCAGTTTATTGACTACGACCACTAGCACAGATACGCAGTATTTT.

This clone has a count of ten or more. The V and J genes are TRBV7-9 and TRBJ2-4, with a possible D match to TRBD2 (5 bases). The V gene lost 4 bases and the J gene lost 0 bases, with 22 bases spanning the gap. CDR1 is SEHNR, CDR2 FQNEAQ, per germline (reference sequence). This CDR3 spans 19 amino acids. The CDR3 sequence is CASSSAKPLSGLAKNIQYF. DNA for the CDR3: TGTGCCAGCAGCTCCGCGAAGCCGTTAAGCGGATTAGCCAAAAACATTCAGTACTTC.

The rearrangement uses TRBV5-1 and TRBJ2-6; TRBD1 is a possible D gene (5 bases). The V end was cut by 2 bases, the J end by 4 bases, with 10 bases between. CDR1 is SGHRS, CDR2 YFSETQ, per germline. The CDR3 is 15 residues long. The CDR3 nucleotides read TGCGCCAGCAGCTTCCAGGGTCCCGGGGCCAACGTCCTGACTTTC. Its translation: CASSFQGPGANVLTF.

In this sample, this clone turned up once. The chain is built from TRBV28 and TRBJ1-5; 9 bases are a match to TRBD1. The J segment lost 6 bases and the V segment lost 5 bases, leaving 11 bases of the junction unmatched. Per the germline V gene, CDR1 is MDHEN and CDR2 is SYDVKM. The CDR3 loop spans 16 amino acids. CDR3 nucleotides: TGTGCCAGCAGTACCAGGGACAGGGTTCGGGGTCAGCCCCAGCATTTT. Protein product: CASSTRDRVRGQPQHF.

A few counts support this clone. The chain employs TRBV28 and TRBJ2-3; 8 bases align to TRBD2. Germline V gives CDR1 MDHEN, CDR2 SYDVKM. This CDR3 has 16 residues. The ends lost 6 bases at V and 0 bases at J; junction bases unmatched: 8. The CDR3 coding sequence is TGTGCCAGCAGCTCCCCTAGCGGGTCGAGCACAGATACGCAGTATTTT. Translation gives CASSSPSGSSTDTQYF. Full variable domain (remainder filled in from reference TRBV28 and TRBJ2-3): DVKVTQSSRYLVKRTGEKVFLECVQDMDHENMFWYRQDPGLGLRLIYFSYDVKMKEKGDIPEGYSVSREKKERFSLILESASTNQTSMYLCASSSPSGSSTDTQYFGPGTRLTVL.

The rearrangement uses TRBV5-8 and TRBJ2-3, with TRBD2 identical over 10 bases. The CDR3 consists of 15 residues. From germline, CDR1 is SGHTS and CDR2 YDEGEE. Trimming at V came to 4 bases and at J to 0 bases, leaving 2 bases not matched to a gene. CDR3 sequence: CASSDSGRSTDTQYF. The CDR3 DNA is TGTGCCAGCAGCGATAGCGGGAGGAGCACAGATACGCAGTATTTT.

The chain has TRBV3-1 (or the pseudogene TRBV3-2) and TRBJ1-2; D uncertain. The CDR3 totals 16 residues. Germline V gene data show CDR1 as LGHDT and CDR2 as YNNKEL (reference sequence). V was shortened by 4 bases and J by 3 bases, with 18 bases between the two germline ends. The CDR3 DNA reads TGTGCCAGCAGCCTCGTCGGAAACGGAGGCTACTATGGCTACACCTTC. Translation: CASSLVGNGGYYGYTF.

This rearrangement joins TRBV5-1 to TRBJ1-5, with D possibly TRBD1 on 5 matching bases. V lost 4 bases, J lost 1 base, and 15 bases lay in between. Germline V gives CDR1 SGHRS, CDR2 YFSETQ. This CDR3 is 16 amino acids long. This CDR3 is CASSLGTGGSNQPQHF. The CDR3 coding sequence is TGCGCCAGCAGCCTAGGGACGGGGGGGAGCAATCAGCCCCAGCATTTT.

V is TRBV7-3 and J is TRBJ2-5; TRBD1 matches 12 bases. Germline V gene data show CDR1 as SGHTA and CDR2 as FQGTGA. CDR3 length equals 15 residues. V shed 3 bases, J shed 4 bases, and the junction held 3 bases outside the gene matches. CDR3 sequence reads: CASSFGTGGLETQYF. CDR3 in DNA: TGTGCCAGCAGCTTTGGGACAGGGGGCCTAGAGACCCAGTACTTC.

The chain recombines TRBV5-1 with TRBJ1-4; 8 positions agree with TRBD1. The CDR3 sequence is 17 residues long. V was pared by 4 bases and J by 8 bases, with 16 bases of the junction left unmatched. In germline, CDR1 is SGHRS, CDR2 YFSETQ. The CDR3 reads CASSPDRGSTGVEKLFF. As DNA, the CDR3 is TGCGCCAGCAGCCCCGACAGGGGTAGTACCGGTGTAGAAAAACTGTTTTTT. The entire variable domain, with the rest obtained from reference TRBV5-1 and TRBJ1-4, is as follows: KAGVTQTPRYLIKTRGQQVTLSCSPISGHRSVSWYQQTPGQGLQFLFEYFSETQRNKGNFPGRFSGRQFSNSRSEMNVSTLELGDSALYLCASSPDRGSTGVEKLFFGSGTQLSVL.

The chain links TRBV7-8 to TRBJ2-3; 14 bases fit TRBD2. Germline values: CDR1 SGHVS, CDR2 FQNEAQ. V dropped 5 bases and J dropped 6; count of bases not matched to a gene: 4. The CDR3 has 15 residues. CDR3 sequence: CASSPGLAGVDTQYF. The DNA for the CDR3 is TGTGCCAGCAGCCCGGGACTAGCGGGAGTGGATACGCAGTATTTT.